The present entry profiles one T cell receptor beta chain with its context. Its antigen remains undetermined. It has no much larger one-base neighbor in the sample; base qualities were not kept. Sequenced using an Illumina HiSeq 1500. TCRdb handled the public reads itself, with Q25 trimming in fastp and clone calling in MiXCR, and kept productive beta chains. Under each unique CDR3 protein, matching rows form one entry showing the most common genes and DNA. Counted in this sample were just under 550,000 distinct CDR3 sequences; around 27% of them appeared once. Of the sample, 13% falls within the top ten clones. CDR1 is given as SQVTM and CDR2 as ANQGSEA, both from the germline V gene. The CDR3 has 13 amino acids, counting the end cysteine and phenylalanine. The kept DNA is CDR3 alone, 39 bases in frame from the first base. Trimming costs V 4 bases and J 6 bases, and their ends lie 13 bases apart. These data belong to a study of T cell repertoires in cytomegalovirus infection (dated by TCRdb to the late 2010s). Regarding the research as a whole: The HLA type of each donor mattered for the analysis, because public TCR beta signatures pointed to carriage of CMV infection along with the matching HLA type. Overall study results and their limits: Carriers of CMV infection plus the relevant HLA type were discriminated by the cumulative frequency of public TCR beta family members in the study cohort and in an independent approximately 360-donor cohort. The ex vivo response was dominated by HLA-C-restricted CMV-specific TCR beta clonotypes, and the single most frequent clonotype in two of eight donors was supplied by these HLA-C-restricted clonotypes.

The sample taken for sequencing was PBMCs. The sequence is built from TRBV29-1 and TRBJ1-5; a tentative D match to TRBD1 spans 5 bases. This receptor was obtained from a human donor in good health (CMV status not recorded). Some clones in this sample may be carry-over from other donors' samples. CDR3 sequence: CSVALGEAQPQHF. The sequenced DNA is TGCAGCGTTGCACTAGGGGAGGCTCAGCCCCAGCATTTT.